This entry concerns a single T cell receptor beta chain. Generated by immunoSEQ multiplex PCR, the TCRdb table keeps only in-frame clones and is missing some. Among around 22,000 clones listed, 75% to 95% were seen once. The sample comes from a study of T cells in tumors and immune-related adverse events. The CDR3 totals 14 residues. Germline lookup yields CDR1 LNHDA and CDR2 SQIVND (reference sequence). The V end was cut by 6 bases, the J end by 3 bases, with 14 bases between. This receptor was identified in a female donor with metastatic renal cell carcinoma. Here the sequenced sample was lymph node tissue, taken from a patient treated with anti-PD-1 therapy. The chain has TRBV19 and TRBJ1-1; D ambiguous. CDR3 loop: CASSPLGLDTEAFF. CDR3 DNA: TGTGCCAGTAGCCCCCTAGGTCTGGACACTGAAGCTTTCTTT.